The 22 T cell receptor beta chains below were found in one sample sequenced in a study of CD8+ T cells in alopecia areata. RNA was extracted and reverse transcribed into cDNA as the sequencing template. Here immunoSEQ multiplex PCR was the method, and the copy in TCRdb shows in-frame clones only, minus some. This table holds 150,000 or so clones, about 90% found once. The specimen was CD8+ T cells sorted from blood, collected at week 0. The receptors shown here come from a human donor with alopecia areata.

The chain uses TRBV7-6 and TRBJ1-5; TRBD1 aligns across 7 bases. Germline V gene sequence: CDR1 SGHVS, CDR2 FNYEAQ. The CDR3 runs 13 residues. The V gene end was trimmed by 8 bases and the J gene end by 5 bases; junction bases not matched to a gene: 6. The CDR3 here is CASATGDDQPQHF. The CDR3 DNA reads TGTGCCAGCGCCACAGGGGACGATCAGCCCCAGCATTTT.

Of note for this clone: Within the sample, other DNA sequences also encode this same CDR3. V and J are TRBV9 and TRBJ1-1; D remains ambiguous. The ends were cut back, 4 bases at V and 3 bases at J, with 4 bases in the middle. Germline CDR1 and CDR2: SGDLS and YYNGEE. This CDR3 is built from 11 residues. In DNA form, the CDR3 reads TGTGCCAGCAGCCCGCACACTGAAGCTTTCTTT. Its translation is CASSPHTEAFF. Combining the CDR3 with reference TRBV9 and TRBJ1-1 gives the whole variable domain DSGVTQTPKHLITATGQRVTLRCSPRSGDLSVYWYQQSLDQGLQFLIQYYNGEERAKGNILERFSAQQFPDLHSELNLSSLELGDSALYFCASSPHTEAFFGQGTRLTVV.

J is TRBJ2-5 and V is TRBV29-1, with 10 nucleotides matching TRBD1. The CDR3 is made up of 14 amino acids. Trimming removed 3 bases from V and 3 bases from J; junction bases left unmatched: 4. Germline V CDR1 and CDR2: SQVTM, ANQGSEA. The CDR3 loop reads CSVERGQGKETQYF. CDR3 DNA sequence: TGCAGCGTTGAGAGGGGACAGGGGAAAGAGACCCAGTACTTC. Supplemented by reference TRBV29-1 and TRBJ2-5, the full variable domain reads SAVISQKPSRDICQRGTSLTIQCQVDSQVTMMFWYRQQPGQSLTLIATANQGSEATYESGFVIDKFPISRPNLTFSTLTVSNMSPEDSSIYLCSVERGQGKETQYFGPGTRLLVL.

This clone was recorded only once. The chain has TRBV25-1 and TRBJ1-2; 8 nucleotides match TRBD1. CDR3 length: 16 residues. Germline CDR1 and CDR2: MGHDK and SYGVNS. Unmatched junction bases numbered 9, after V lost 6 bases and J lost 0 bases. The CDR3 sequence: CASRKGTGPTNYGYTF. In DNA, the CDR3 is TGTGCCAGCAGGAAAGGGACAGGACCGACTAACTATGGCTACACCTTC.

This chain links TRBV7-6 with TRBJ2-3, with 9 bases lining up with TRBD2. CDR3 length: 15 amino acids. The J segment lost 0 bases and the V segment lost 5 bases, leaving 3 bases of the junction unmatched. CDR1 SGHVS and CDR2 FNYEAQ come from the germline V gene. In DNA form, the CDR3 reads TGTGCCAGCAGCCGAAGCGGGAGGAGCACAGATACGCAGTATTTT. Protein: CASSRSGRSTDTQYF.

The chain employs TRBV27 and TRBJ2-7; 8 nucleotides line up with TRBD1. With V trimmed by 3 bases and J by 1 base, 2 bases remained unmatched. Per the germline V gene, CDR1 is MNHEY and CDR2 is SMNVEV (reference sequence). This CDR3 spans 14 amino acids. CDR3 sequence reads: CASSFGDRSYEQYF. The CDR3 DNA is TGTGCCAGCAGTTTCGGGGACAGGTCCTACGAGCAGTACTTC.

The chain combines TRBV7-8 with TRBJ2-1; D possibly corresponds to TRBD2 (5 bases). Germline V gene lookup returns CDR1 SGHVS and CDR2 FQNEAQ. The length of the CDR3 is 14 residues. The V and J ends lost 2 bases and 8 bases respectively, with 13 bases between them. The CDR3 sequence is CASSLNWEWDEQFF. For the CDR3, the DNA is TGTGCCAGCAGCTTAAACTGGGAGTGGGATGAGCAGTTCTTC.

The chain uses TRBV7-3 and TRBJ2-7, with TRBD1 identical over 10 bases. The CDR3 runs to 14 residues. The trim removed 4 bases at V and 2 bases at J, leaving 2 bases unmatched. The V gene's germline CDR1 is SGHTA and CDR2 FQGTGA. The CDR3 nucleotides read TGTGCCAGCAGCTCCGGACAGGGGGCCTACGAGCAGTACTTC. As protein: CASSSGQGAYEQYF. Full variable domain (remainder filled in from reference TRBV7-3 and TRBJ2-7): GAGVSQTPSNKVTEKGKYVELRCDPISGHTALYWYRQSLGQGPEFLIYFQGTGAADDSGLPNDRFFAVRPEGSVSTLKIQRTERGDSAVYLCASSSGQGAYEQYFGPGTRLTVT.

V usage is TRBV5-6 and J usage is TRBJ2-1; 8 nucleotides align to TRBD1. The germline CDR1 and CDR2 sequences are SGHDT and YYEEEE. The CDR3 is 15 amino acids. J was trimmed by 7 bases and V by 4 bases; bases with no gene match: 10. This CDR3 is CASSHIPGTGNEQFF. In DNA, the CDR3 is TGTGCCAGCAGCCATATTCCCGGGACAGGAAATGAGCAGTTCTTC. Complete variable domain (other parts from reference TRBV5-6 and TRBJ2-1): DAGVTQSPTHLIKTRGQQVTLRCSPKSGHDTVSWYQQALGQGPQFIFQYYEEEERQRGNFPDRFSGHQFPNYSSELNVNALLLGDSALYLCASSHIPGTGNEQFFGPGTRLTVL.

The rearrangement joins TRBV6-5 to TRBJ2-2, with 8 nucleotides matching TRBD1. From germline, CDR1 is MNHEY and CDR2 SVGAGI. The trim removed 8 bases at V and 7 bases at J, leaving 9 bases unmatched. This CDR3 has 14 residues. CDR3 protein: CASSLETGVGELFF. CDR3 in DNA: TGTGCCAGCTCCTTGGAGACAGGGGTCGGGGAGCTGTTTTTT.

The chain links TRBV11-2 to TRBJ2-7, with 8 bases lining up with TRBD2. V lost 3 bases, J lost 5 bases, and 9 bases stayed unmatched. This CDR3 is built from 15 residues. Germline V lookup: CDR1 SGHAT, CDR2 FQNNGV. The CDR3 spells CASSFRRRGANEQYF. As DNA, the CDR3 is TGTGCCAGCAGCTTCCGGCGGCGGGGGGCCAACGAGCAGTACTTC.

The J gene is TRBJ1-1, the V gene TRBV27; D possibly corresponds to TRBD1 (5 bases). Trimming left V 6 bases short and J 0 bases short, with 14 bases between. Germline values: CDR1 MNHEY, CDR2 SMNVEV (reference sequence). The CDR3 spans 15 residues. The CDR3 sequence is CASSLSGRMNTEAFF. CDR3 coding DNA: TGTGCCAGCAGCCTTTCGGGACGGATGAACACTGAAGCTTTCTTT.

In its sample, this clone was seen once. The chain uses TRBV27 and TRBJ2-7; D call uncertain. The CDR3 has 15 residues. The V gene lost 5 bases and the J gene lost 4 bases, with 18 bases spanning the gap. Germline V gene sequence: CDR1 MNHEY, CDR2 SMNVEV (reference sequence). The CDR3 bases are TGTGCCAGCAGTCCCGCCGGGTCCAGTATATACGAGCAGTACTTC. Residues: CASSPAGSSIYEQYF.

This chain joins TRBV29-1 and TRBJ2-3, with a possible D match to TRBD1 (6 bases). Germline V gene sequence: CDR1 SQVTM, CDR2 ANQGSEA. The V gene lost 1 base and the J gene lost 4 bases, with 18 bases spanning the gap. The CDR3 sequence is 16 residues long. The CDR3 here is CSVEVRGRDVADTQYF. CDR3 nucleotides: TGCAGCGTTGAAGTCAGGGGAAGGGACGTCGCAGATACGCAGTATTTT.

The rearrangement links TRBV11-2 to TRBJ2-7; 9 bases fit TRBD1. The CDR3 is made up of 14 amino acids. J gave up 4 bases and V 6 bases, and 7 bases lay outside the gene matches. The V gene's germline CDR1 is SGHAT and CDR2 FQNNGV. The CDR3 sequence: CASRPGQGPYEQYF. Written as DNA, the CDR3 is TGTGCCAGCAGACCGGGACAGGGACCATACGAGCAGTACTTC.

The V gene is TRBV5-6, the J gene TRBJ1-2; no reliable D call. V lost 2 bases to trimming and J lost 5 bases, with 13 bases between them. Germline V gene data show CDR1 as SGHDT and CDR2 as YYEEEE. This CDR3 has 14 amino acids. CDR3 protein: CASSFIGREYGYTF. CDR3 nucleotide sequence: TGTGCCAGCAGCTTTATTGGTCGGGAGTATGGCTACACCTTC.

This clone showed up just once. This chain joins TRBV6-4 and TRBJ2-1; TRBD2 matches at 9 bases. CDR1 and CDR2 from the germline V gene are MRHNA and SNTAGT. This CDR3 contains 15 residues. The J segment lost 6 bases and the V segment lost 3 bases, leaving 6 bases of the junction unmatched. CDR3 DNA sequence: TGTGCCAGCAGTGAGGGAGCGGGAGGCTCCAATGAGCAGTTCTTC. Residues: CASSEGAGGSNEQFF.

The J gene is TRBJ2-7, the V gene TRBV23-1; no clear D. TRBV23-1 is reported as an ORF; its role is uncertain. This CDR3 contains 16 residues. The V gene lost 2 bases and the J gene lost 0 bases, with 14 bases spanning the gap. The CDR3 loop reads CASSQPLRPFSYEQYF. In DNA form, the CDR3 reads TGCGCCAGCAGTCAACCCCTAAGGCCATTCTCCTACGAGCAGTACTTC.

The J gene is TRBJ2-3, the V gene TRBV27; D remains ambiguous. Germline CDR1 and CDR2: MNHEY and SMNVEV (reference sequence). V was cut by 6 bases and J by 2 bases, with 12 bases left in between. CDR3 length: 14 amino acids. CDR3 nucleotides: TGTGCCAGCAGCCCGGGTGTCTTCACAGATACGCAGTATTTT. This gives the protein CASSPGVFTDTQYF.

V and J are TRBV6-6 and TRBJ1-1, with D perhaps TRBD1 (5 bases). V lost 3 bases, J lost 6 bases, and 14 bases lay in between. CDR3 size: 14 residues. The germline CDR1 and CDR2 sequences are MNHNY and SVGAGI (reference sequence). CDR3: CASSYVTEAPEAFF. The DNA of the CDR3 is TGTGCCAGCAGTTATGTGACAGAGGCTCCTGAAGCTTTCTTT.

The chain links TRBV29-1 to TRBJ2-7; TRBD1 matches 7 bases. CDR1 is SQVTM, CDR2 ANQGSEA, per germline. V trimming: 5 bases; J trimming: 5 bases; junction bases outside the gene matches: 12. This CDR3 has 14 residues. CDR3 sequence: CSVRTGRLENEQYF. CDR3 nucleotides: TGCAGCGTTCGGACAGGACGCCTGGAGAACGAGCAGTACTTC.

CDR3 nucleotides: TGTGCCAGCAGTCCGGTACTAGGGTCTTTCGAGCAGTACTTC. Encoded protein: CASSPVLGSFEQYF. J is TRBJ2-7 and V is TRBV7-2; tentatively, D is TRBD2 (5 bases). The CDR3 is 14 amino acids. Per the germline V gene, CDR1 is SGHTA and CDR2 is FQGNSA. Trimming left V 6 bases short and J 6 bases short, with 18 bases between.